The 19 T cell receptor beta chains in this list originate from one sample, sequenced in a study of T cell responses to AZD1222 COVID-19 vaccine. Sequencing was performed with immunoSEQ multiplex PCR; in TCRdb, only in-frame clones are kept and a portion is missing. The sample has about 130,000 clones; 80% to 90% are singletons. The sequencing used peripheral blood, collected 28 days after the second AZD1222 dose. These receptors were obtained from an adult who received the AZD1222 COVID-19 vaccine.

CDR3 sequence (DNA): TGTGCCAGCAGCTTACATTACGAGCAGTACTTC. Its protein is CASSLHYEQYF. This rearrangement joins TRBV7-9 to TRBJ2-7; D uncertain. The CDR3 has 11 residues. Germline-derived CDR1 and CDR2 are SEHNR and FQNEAQ (reference sequence). Between the trimmed V and J ends, which lost 2 bases and 4 bases, there was a span of 3 bases.

In its sample, this clone was seen once. The V gene is TRBV6-6, the J gene TRBJ1-1; 8 bases are shared with TRBD1. This CDR3 comprises 14 residues. Germline CDR1 MNHNY, CDR2 SVGAGI (reference sequence). With 6 bases clipped from V and 4 bases from J, the junction kept 7 bases outside the gene matches. The CDR3 loop is CASRRQGTGTEAFF. CDR3 nucleotides: TGTGCCAGCAGACGACAGGGGACGGGCACTGAAGCTTTCTTT.

Comments on this clone: The DNA is omitted, as the CDR3 cannot be located on it reliably, and the CDR3 follows TCRdb's listing. The CDR3: CASSSSHYSPLHF. V usage is TRBV6-5 and J usage is TRBJ1-6. Germline V lookup: CDR1 MNHEY, CDR2 SVGAGI. The CDR3 has 13 amino acids, counting both end residues.

CDR3 DNA: TGTGCCAGCGCACAGGGGCTCGGGTATAATTCACCCCTCCACTTT. Protein: CASAQGLGYNSPLHF. V gene TRBV2 combines with J gene TRBJ1-6; 7 bases align to TRBD1. Germline trimming cut 8 bases from V and 4 bases from J; bases unmatched to any gene: 8. Germline-derived CDR1 and CDR2 are SNHLY and FYNNEI. This CDR3 region has 15 residues. Combining the CDR3 with reference TRBV2 and TRBJ1-6 gives the whole variable domain EPEVTQTPSHQVTQMGQEVILRCVPISNHLYFYWYRQILGQKVEFLVSFYNNEISEKSEIFDDQFSVERPDGSNFTLKIRSTKLEDSAMYFCASAQGLGYNSPLHFGNGTRLTVT.

V is TRBV6-5 and J is TRBJ1-1; the D gene is possibly TRBD1 (6 bases). The CDR3 is made up of 14 amino acids. Germline V gene lookup returns CDR1 MNHEY and CDR2 SVGAGI. Deletions cut 4 bases from V and 2 bases from J, with 11 bases between. Written as DNA, the CDR3 is TGTGCCAGCAGTTTTCGACAGGCTAACACTGAAGCTTTCTTT. As protein: CASSFRQANTEAFF.

The chain uses TRBV11-2 and TRBJ1-1; D gene unclear. Trimming cost V 0 bases and J 4 bases, with 9 bases left between them. Germline V lookup: CDR1 SGHAT, CDR2 FQNNGV. The CDR3 runs 14 residues. CDR3 loop: CASSLESWSTEAFF. The DNA for the CDR3 is TGTGCCAGCAGCTTAGAAAGTTGGTCCACTGAAGCTTTCTTT. The full variable domain, in which reference TRBV11-2 and TRBJ1-1 provide the parts outside the CDR3, is EAGVAQSPRYKIIEKRQSVAFWCNPISGHATLYWYQQILGQGPKLLIQFQNNGVVDDSQLPKDRFSAERLKGVDSTLKIQPAKLEDSAVYLCASSLESWSTEAFFGQGTRLTVV.

The V gene is TRBV2, the J gene TRBJ2-3, with 12 nucleotides matching TRBD2. Germline V lookup: CDR1 SNHLY, CDR2 FYNNEI. This CDR3 comprises 13 residues. V dropped 6 bases and J dropped 11; count of bases not matched to a gene: 6. CDR3 amino acids: CASRVASGGEQYF. CDR3 bases: TGTGCCAGCAGGGTAGCTAGCGGGGGGGAGCAGTATTTT. The full variable domain, rest sourced from reference TRBV2 and TRBJ2-3, is EPEVTQTPSHQVTQMGQEVILRCVPISNHLYFYWYRQILGQKVEFLVSFYNNEISEKSEIFDDQFSVERPDGSNFTLKIRSTKLEDSAMYFCASRVASGGEQYFGPGTRLTVL.

This clone was counted a single time. The chain combines TRBV11-2 with TRBJ2-1; 9 bases align to TRBD1. J was trimmed by 6 bases and V by 8 bases; bases with no gene match: 8. CDR3 length: 14 amino acids. From germline, CDR1 is SGHAT and CDR2 FQNNGV. The DNA for the CDR3 is TGTGCCAGCCGCGCCGGGACAGGGCTCAATGAGCAGTTCTTC. It encodes CASRAGTGLNEQFF.

The chain combines TRBV6-1 with TRBJ1-2; D is unresolved. The germline CDR1 and CDR2 sequences are MNHNS and SASEGT. V lost 2 bases and J 4 bases, leaving 8 bases between the germline ends. This CDR3 spans 13 amino acids. The CDR3 DNA follows: TGTGCCAGCAGTGAACAGGTGACCTATGGCTACACCTTC. This gives the protein CASSEQVTYGYTF.

This chain joins TRBV5-4 and TRBJ2-7; 12 positions match TRBD1. The trim removed 0 bases at V and 7 bases at J, leaving 5 bases unmatched. The CDR3 is made up of 15 amino acids. Looked up from germline, CDR1 is SGHNT and CDR2 is YYREEE (reference sequence). In DNA form, the CDR3 reads TGTGCCAGCAGCTTGGCCGGGGACAGGGGGCTTGAGCAGTACTTC. Its protein product is CASSLAGDRGLEQYF.

This clone was recorded only once. The gene calls are TRBV18 and TRBJ1-3, with TRBD1 as a possible D gene (5 bases). Germline-derived CDR1 and CDR2 are KGHSH and LQKENI. The CDR3 spans 15 residues. The germline V and J ends were trimmed by 2 bases and 2 bases, with 10 bases remaining between them. CDR3 in DNA: TGTGCCAGCTCACCAGGAGGGGTCGCTGGAAACACCATATATTTT. This encodes CASSPGGVAGNTIYF.

CDR3 coding DNA: TGTGCCGCGCGGGGACAGGGGACTTCACCCCTCCACTTT. Its protein is CAARGQGTSPLHF. The gene calls are TRBV6-5 and TRBJ1-6; TRBD1 matches 10 bases. The germline V gene encodes CDR1 MNHEY and CDR2 SVGAGI. The CDR3 totals 13 residues. The V gene end was trimmed by 11 bases and the J gene end by 9 bases; junction bases not matched to a gene: 7.

The rearrangement links TRBV29-1 to TRBJ2-5, with 8 positions matching TRBD1. V lost 5 bases to trimming and J lost 0 bases; unmatched junction nucleotides: 8. Germline CDR1 SQVTM, CDR2 ANQGSEA. The CDR3 spans 15 residues. The CDR3 DNA reads TGCAGCGTTCGCAGGGGGCTGGGGTACCAAGAGACCCAGTACTTC. Its translation: CSVRRGLGYQETQYF.

This chain connects TRBV15 to TRBJ1-4, with TRBD1 identical over 7 bases. The CDR3 is 17 residues long. The V segment lost 2 bases and the J segment 7 bases; nucleotides outside the gene matches: 13. CDR1 and CDR2 (germline): LNHNV, YYDKDF (reference sequence). The CDR3 region has the DNA TGTGCCACCAGCAGATCGACAGGGAGTCGGTATAGTGAAAAACTGTTTTTT. This translates into CATSRSTGSRYSEKLFF.

The rearrangement uses TRBV30 and TRBJ1-4; 7 nucleotides agree with TRBD1. CDR3 length equals 15 residues. The trim removed 3 bases at V and 8 bases at J, leaving 12 bases unmatched. Germline CDR1 GTSNPN, CDR2 SVGIG (reference sequence). CDR3 sequence: CAWSPGGAIWEKLFF. Written as DNA, the CDR3 is TGTGCCTGGAGCCCAGGGGGGGCCATCTGGGAAAAACTGTTTTTT. Full variable domain (missing parts from reference TRBV30 and TRBJ1-4): SQTIHQWPATLVQPVGSPLSLECTVEGTSNPNLYWYRQAAGRGLQLLFYSVGIGQISSEVPQNLSASRPQDRQFILSSKKLLLSDSGFYLCAWSPGGAIWEKLFFGSGTQLSVL.

This clone was seen more than once but under ten times. This sequence joins TRBV27 and TRBJ2-1; 7 bases fit TRBD2. Losses at the gene ends were 6 bases for V and 7 bases for J; bases not matched to a gene: 9. CDR3 size: 14 residues. Germline CDR1 is MNHEY and CDR2 is SMNVEV (reference sequence). This CDR3 reads CASRRGWPGNEQFF. For the CDR3, the DNA is TGTGCCAGCAGGCGGGGGTGGCCGGGAAATGAGCAGTTCTTC.

J is TRBJ1-3 and V is TRBV3-1 (or the pseudogene TRBV3-2); D is uncertain. Trimming left V 1 base short and J 1 base short, with 8 bases between. The CDR3 contains 15 residues. Germline values: CDR1 LGHDT, CDR2 YNNKEL (reference sequence). The CDR3 loop reads CASSQVPQSGNTIYF. The DNA of the CDR3 is TGTGCCAGCAGCCAAGTCCCCCAGTCTGGAAACACCATATATTTT.

J is TRBJ1-2 and V is TRBV7-3, with 7 bases matching TRBD1. The CDR3 runs to 13 residues. The V segment lost 1 base and the J segment 6 bases; nucleotides outside the gene matches: 2. The germline V gene encodes CDR1 SGHTA and CDR2 FQGTGA. The CDR3 sequence: CASSLRGGHGYTF. In DNA, the CDR3 is TGTGCCAGCAGCTTAAGAGGGGGCCATGGCTACACCTTC.

The chain has TRBV7-2 and TRBJ2-7, with D uncertain. V lost 2 bases to trimming and J lost 6 bases, with 11 bases between them. This CDR3 region has 13 residues. Germline CDR1 and CDR2: SGHTA and FQGNSA. CDR3 sequence (DNA): TGTGCCAGCAGCTTATCCGCCTACTTCGAGCAGTACTTC. It translates to CASSLSAYFEQYF.